The rows below give T cell receptor beta chains drawn from one sample of a study of cytomegalovirus exposure and HLA in healthy donors. Sequencing was performed with immunoSEQ multiplex PCR; in TCRdb, only in-frame clones are kept and a portion is missing. This sample yields 140,000 to 150,000 clones, of which around three quarters are seen a single time; approximately 2.3% belongs to the top ten. Specimen: PBMCs. Receptors originate from a woman between 55 and 75 years old in good health and CMV-seropositive. Each CDR3 is given with its conserved first and last residue. D genes are given only for firm matches. Clone size is not always given. Where it is, it says once, few, many or a class for expanded clones.

clone size	D gene	J gene	V gene	CDR3 protein	CDR3 DNA
.	.	TRBJ1-5	TRBV15	CATSRAPRSGSQPQHF	TGTGCCACCAGCAGGGCTCCACGGAGCGGGAGTCAGCCCCAGCATTTT
few	TRBD2	TRBJ2-7	TRBV2	CASSEAWGRASEQYF	TGTGCCAGCAGTGAAGCCTGGGGGAGGGCCTCCGAGCAGTACTTC
.	.	TRBJ1-2	TRBV30	CAWEVGGGYTF	TGTGCCTGGGAGGTCGGGGGGGGCTACACCTTC
.	TRBD2	TRBJ2-2	TRBV28	CASSFEGAGSGELFF	TGTGCCAGCAGTTTTGAGGGAGCGGGATCCGGGGAGCTGTTTTTT
few	.	TRBJ1-3	TRBV19	CASSTRANSGNTIYF	TGTGCCAGTAGTACGCGGGCGAATTCTGGAAACACCATATATTTT
.	.	TRBJ1-1	TRBV2	CASSVSMNTEAFF	TGTGCCAGCAGTGTTTCAATGAACACTGAAGCTTTCTTT
.	TRBD1	TRBJ2-3	TRBV5-8	CASSKTGKGTDTQYF	TGTGCCAGCAGCAAGACAGGGAAGGGCACAGATACGCAGTATTTT
few	.	TRBJ1-1	TRBV6-1	CASMWTSNTEAFF	TGTGCCAGCATGTGGACATCGAACACTGAAGCTTTCTTT
.	.	TRBJ2-1	TRBV5-1	CASSPRDTNNEQFF	TGCGCCAGCAGCCCCAGGGACACGAACAATGAGCAGTTCTTC
.	TRBD2	TRBJ2-3	TRBV18	CASSPLAVDTQYF	TGTGCCAGCTCACCCCTAGCGGTGGATACGCAGTATTTT
.	TRBD2	TRBJ2-3	TRBV5-1	CASREPSTDTQYF	TGCGCCTCGCGGGAGCCTAGCACAGATACGCAGTATTTT
.	TRBD2	TRBJ2-1	TRBV7-9	CASSSSGSEWNEQFF	TGTGCCAGCAGCTCTAGCGGGAGTGAGTGGAATGAGCAGTTCTTC
few	.	TRBJ2-6	TRBV5-6	CASSRIGVSGANVLTF	TGTGCCAGCAGCAGGATAGGGGTTTCTGGGGCCAACGTCCTGACTTTC
.	.	TRBJ2-1	TRBV7-9	CASSLARGKSYNEQFF	TGTGCCAGCAGCTTAGCCCGCGGGAAGTCCTACAATGAGCAGTTCTTC
.	.	TRBJ1-1	TRBV28	CASSPPDRNTEAFF	TGTGCCAGCAGTCCCCCCGACAGGAACACTGAAGCTTTCTTT
.	TRBD1	TRBJ2-1	TRBV29-1	CSTLTGVYNEQFF	TGCAGCACCTTGACAGGGGTCTACAATGAGCAGTTCTTC
.	TRBD1	TRBJ1-4	TRBV4-2	CASSPRGGQPNEKLFF	TGTGCCAGCAGCCCCCGGGGGGGACAGCCTAATGAAAAACTGTTTTTT
.	TRBD1	TRBJ2-7	TRBV19	CASSIGTGGDYEQYF	TGTGCCAGTAGTATCGGGACAGGGGGCGACTACGAGCAGTACTTC
.	.	TRBJ1-5	TRBV28	CASSRSAVKPQHF	TGTGCCAGCAGTCGGTCCGCCGTAAAGCCCCAGCATTTT
.	TRBD2	TRBJ2-1	TRBV27	CASSLSGRVYNEQFF	TGTGCCAGCAGTTTAAGCGGGAGAGTATACAATGAGCAGTTCTTC
.	TRBD1	TRBJ2-7	TRBV28	CASSSPGQGAQGDF	TGTGCCAGCAGTTCTCCGGGACAGGGTGCTCAAGGGGACTTC
.	.	TRBJ1-2	TRBV5-1	CASSLVGGNYGYTF	TGCGCCAGCAGCTTGGTCGGGGGGAACTATGGCTACACCTTC
few	.	TRBJ2-5	TRBV5-5	CASSLSLWQLETQYF	TGTGCCAGCAGCTTGAGTTTATGGCAGTTAGAGACCCAGTACTTC
.	TRBD2	TRBJ2-1	TRBV10-1	CASSDFGTSGPDEQFF	TGCGCCAGCAGTGACTTCGGGACTAGCGGGCCTGATGAGCAGTTCTTC
.	TRBD1	TRBJ1-5	TRBV6-1	CASSGRQGFGQPQHF	TGTGCCAGCAGTGGCCGACAGGGTTTCGGTCAGCCCCAGCATTTT
.	.	TRBJ2-1	TRBV18	CASSPSGVGNEQFF	TGTGCCAGCTCACCGTCGGGAGTGGGTAATGAGCAGTTCTTC
.	TRBD1	TRBJ1-2	TRBV9	CASSVAGGTGVYGYTF	TGTGCCAGCAGCGTAGCAGGGGGGACGGGAGTCTATGGCTACACCTTC
.	.	TRBJ1-6	TRBV27	CASSLRDYSPLHF	TGTGCCAGCAGTTTACGGGACTATTCACCCCTCCACTTT
.	.	TRBJ2-1	TRBV27	CASSLGTGRNNEQFF	TGTGCCAGCAGTTTAGGGACTGGGAGAAACAATGAGCAGTTCTTC
.	.	TRBJ2-7	TRBV7-8	CASSLAGSGLYEQYF	TGTGCCAGCAGCTTAGCTGGCAGCGGACTCTACGAGCAGTACTTC
.	TRBD1	TRBJ1-1	TRBV2	CASSTGGKRNTEAFF	TGTGCCAGCAGTACAGGGGGGAAAAGGAACACTGAAGCTTTCTTT
.	TRBD1	TRBJ1-1	TRBV5-6	CASSPRRMGQGTFF	TGTGCCAGCAGCCCAAGGCGTATGGGACAGGGGACTTTCTTT
.	.	TRBJ2-1	TRBV5-1	CASSPEGRQVINYNEQFF	TGCGCCAGCAGCCCCGAGGGGCGACAGGTGATCAACTACAATGAGCAGTTCTTC
.	.	TRBJ2-1	TRBV28	CASSLNGEQFF	TGTGCCAGCAGTTTGAACGGTGAGCAGTTCTTC
.	TRBD1	TRBJ1-1	TRBV19	CASSTGGRAEAFF	TGTGCCAGTAGTACAGGGGGCAGGGCTGAAGCTTTCTTT
.	.	TRBJ1-1	TRBV4-1	CASSQGAWNTEAFF	TGCGCCAGCAGCCAAGGGGCTTGGAACACTGAAGCTTTCTTT
.	TRBD1	TRBJ2-7	TRBV28	CASSPGTGGEQYF	TGTGCCAGCAGTCCCGGGACAGGGGGCGAGCAGTACTTC
.	.	TRBJ1-1	TRBV10-3	CAISNQGADEAFF	TGTGCCATCAGCAACCAGGGTGCCGATGAAGCTTTCTTT
.	TRBD1	TRBJ2-1	TRBV6-1	CASGLGTGGYNEQFF	TGTGCCAGCGGCTTAGGGACAGGGGGCTACAATGAGCAGTTCTTC
.	TRBD2	TRBJ2-1	TRBV30	CAWRGGLAGADEQFF	TGTGCCTGGAGAGGGGGACTAGCGGGAGCGGATGAGCAGTTCTTC